Listed below are T cell receptor beta chains from one sample, sequenced in a study of post-analysis software for immune sequencing data. Each CDR3 protein gets one entry after TCRdb re-called the PCR reads with MiXCR. This table holds 800,000 to 950,000 distinct CDR3 sequences, roughly 50% found once. Sequenced: blood. The receptor source for this set is a girl aged 5 to 17 with multiple sclerosis. CDR3s include the opening cysteine and the closing phenylalanine or tryptophan. Each record gives: V gene, J gene, D gene, clone size, CDR3 DNA, CDR3 protein. The D gene is left open where the match is weak. Clone size, where shown, is once, few, many, or a class for clones that have expanded.

V: TRBV6-6; J: TRBJ2-5; D: TRBD2; size: NA; DNA: TGTGCCAGCACCACGGGGGGGGCCCAAGAGACCCAGTACTTC; CDR3: CASTTGGAQETQYF
V: TRBV14; J: TRBJ2-3; D: NA; size: few; DNA: TGTGCCAGCAGCCGAAGCCTGGCGACTAGTGACACAGATACGCAGTATTTT; CDR3: CASSRSLATSDTDTQYF
V: TRBV4-1; J: TRBJ2-7; D: NA; size: NA; DNA: TGCGCCAGCAGCCAAATCGGCGGGACGTACGAGCAGTACTTC; CDR3: CASSQIGGTYEQYF
V: TRBV20-1; J: TRBJ2-4; D: NA; size: few; DNA: TGCAGTGCTAGAATACTAGCTGTGGGTGCCAAAAACATTCAGTACTTC; CDR3: CSARILAVGAKNIQYF
V: TRBV28; J: TRBJ2-1; D: TRBD2; size: NA; DNA: TGTGCCAGCAGTTTTGGGACTAGCGGGATGGTTGAGCAGTTCTTC; CDR3: CASSFGTSGMVEQFF
V: TRBV20-1; J: TRBJ2-5; D: NA; size: NA; DNA: TGCGGTGCTAGAGATGTGGACGCAACCCCGGGGGAGACCCAGTACTTC; CDR3: CGARDVDATPGETQYF
V: TRBV20-1; J: TRBJ2-1; D: TRBD2; size: NA; DNA: TGCAGTGCTAGAGACCCTATCGGGGGACTAGCGGGAGGAAGGCAGTTCTTC; CDR3: CSARDPIGGLAGGRQFF
V: TRBV20-1; J: TRBJ1-2; D: NA; size: NA; DNA: TGCAGTGCTAGAGTATTCGGGTCGGGGATGGACAAAACCGACGGTGGCTACACCTTC; CDR3: CSARVFGSGMDKTDGGYTF
V: TRBV29-1; J: TRBJ2-1; D: NA; size: NA; DNA: TGCAGCGTGCCAAACCCTCCTTTGGGGGACTACAATGAGCAGTTCTTC; CDR3: CSVPNPPLGDYNEQFF
V: TRBV29-1; J: TRBJ1-2; D: NA; size: NA; DNA: TGCAGCGGGGGGGACACCGAGATTAACTATGGCTACACCTTC; CDR3: CSGGDTEINYGYTF
V: TRBV20-1; J: TRBJ2-7; D: NA; size: NA; DNA: TGCAGTGCTAGCGAGGGGGGAATCCACTACGAGCAGTACTTC; CDR3: CSASEGGIHYEQYF
V: TRBV29-1; J: TRBJ1-2; D: TRBD1; size: few; DNA: TGCAGCGTTGCGACAGGGGCGGGCTACACCTTC; CDR3: CSVATGAGYTF
V: TRBV4-1; J: TRBJ2-3; D: NA; size: NA; DNA: TGCGCCAGCAGCCAAGCGGATCCCTCAGCGAATACGCAGTATTTT; CDR3: CASSQADPSANTQYF
V: TRBV6-5; J: TRBJ1-1; D: NA; size: NA; DNA: TGTGCCAGCGCCGGGGAGGGGAGTGAAGCTTTCTTT; CDR3: CASAGEGSEAFF
V: TRBV7-9; J: TRBJ1-2; D: NA; size: NA; DNA: TGTGCCAGCAGCCCGGGGTCGGGGGACCACACCTTC; CDR3: CASSPGSGDHTF
V: TRBV7-3; J: TRBJ2-1; D: NA; size: few; DNA: TGTGCCAGCAGCTTAACGGGGGGGGCCAGCTGGCATGAGCAGTTCTTC; CDR3: CASSLTGGASWHEQFF
V: TRBV3-1; J: TRBJ2-1; D: NA; size: NA; DNA: TGTGCCAGCAGCCAAGATTTGCTATCCGAGCAGTTCTTC; CDR3: CASSQDLLSEQFF
V: TRBV6-4; J: TRBJ2-1; D: NA; size: NA; DNA: TGTGCCAGCAGCCCCGGTGGAGGGGAGAGCTACAATGAGCAGTTCTTC; CDR3: CASSPGGGESYNEQFF
V: TRBV11-3; J: TRBJ2-1; D: TRBD2; size: NA; DNA: TGTGCCAGCAGCTATAGGGGGCGGGGGGGCCGCGATGAGCAGTTCTTC; CDR3: CASSYRGRGGRDEQFF
V: TRBV28; J: TRBJ2-5; D: TRBD1; size: NA; DNA: TGTGCCAGCAGTCCTACAGGGGGCTCGACCCAGTACTTC; CDR3: CASSPTGGSTQYF
V: TRBV5-6; J: TRBJ1-5; D: NA; size: NA; DNA: TGTGCCAGCAGCTCCGGGTATGGCAATCAGCCCCAGCATTTT; CDR3: CASSSGYGNQPQHF
V: TRBV12-3/TRBV12-4; J: TRBJ1-2; D: NA; size: few; DNA: TGTGCCAGCAGTTTAGCTTACGTCTATGGCTACACCTTC; CDR3: CASSLAYVYGYTF
V: TRBV5-1; J: TRBJ2-5; D: NA; size: many; DNA: TGCGCCAGCAGCTCTGGACTGCAAGAGACCCAGTACTTC; CDR3: CASSSGLQETQYF
V: TRBV29-1; J: TRBJ1-2; D: TRBD1; size: few; DNA: TGCAGCGTTGTAACAGGGGGCTTTGGCTACACCTTC; CDR3: CSVVTGGFGYTF
V: TRBV7-2; J: TRBJ2-1; D: TRBD2; size: few; DNA: TGTGCCAGCAGCTTAGTTGGACTAGCGGGGGGGAGCTCCTACAATGAGCAGTTCTTC; CDR3: CASSLVGLAGGSSYNEQFF
V: TRBV5-6; J: TRBJ2-7; D: TRBD1; size: many; DNA: TGTGCCAGCAGCCCTGGACAGGGGCGGTACGAGCAGTACTTC; CDR3: CASSPGQGRYEQYF
V: TRBV5-6; J: TRBJ2-1; D: TRBD1; size: NA; DNA: TGTGCCAGCAGCGCAAATACCGGGACAGAAGATGAGCAGTTCTTC; CDR3: CASSANTGTEDEQFF
V: TRBV3-1; J: TRBJ2-5; D: NA; size: NA; DNA: TGTGCCAGCAGCCAAGATATTTCGGGCAAGACCCAGTACTTC; CDR3: CASSQDISGKTQYF
V: TRBV7-9; J: TRBJ2-1; D: NA; size: NA; DNA: TGTGCCAGCAGCTTAGCGGGAGAAACCTATGAGCAGTTCTTC; CDR3: CASSLAGETYEQFF
V: TRBV10-3; J: TRBJ1-2; D: NA; size: few; DNA: TGTGCCATCAGCGAGTCCATGGGAGTCGGTTTTGGCTACACCTTC; CDR3: CAISESMGVGFGYTF
V: TRBV29-1; J: TRBJ2-7; D: TRBD2; size: few; DNA: TGCAGCGTTGAGGGACTAGCGGGACCCTACGAGCAGTACTTC; CDR3: CSVEGLAGPYEQYF
V: TRBV15; J: TRBJ2-4; D: NA; size: few; DNA: TGTGCCACCAGCAGAAGGCCGGGACTCCACCTAGCCAAAAACATTCAGTACTTC; CDR3: CATSRRPGLHLAKNIQYF
V: TRBV12-3/TRBV12-4; J: TRBJ2-5; D: TRBD1; size: NA; DNA: TGTGCCAGCAGGAGACAGGGAGCATCCCAAGAGACCCAGTACTTC; CDR3: CASRRQGASQETQYF
V: TRBV29-1; J: TRBJ1-4; D: NA; size: few; DNA: TGCAGCGTTGAAGATATGACCAGCACGGAAAAACTGTTTTTT; CDR3: CSVEDMTSTEKLFF
V: TRBV6-4; J: TRBJ2-1; D: TRBD2; size: once; DNA: TGTGCCAGCAGTGCCAGACCTTTTACGGGAGGGTACCACAATGAGCAGTTCTTC; CDR3: CASSARPFTGGYHNEQFF
V: TRBV11-2; J: TRBJ2-1; D: NA; size: few; DNA: TGTGCCAGCAGCTTAGACTTTTCGGGGGAGCAGTTCTTC; CDR3: CASSLDFSGEQFF
V: TRBV6-5; J: TRBJ1-5; D: TRBD1; size: NA; DNA: TGTGCCAGCAGCTCCGACAGGGTTCGTCAGCCCCAGCATTTT; CDR3: CASSSDRVRQPQHF
V: TRBV6-5; J: TRBJ1-5; D: NA; size: NA; DNA: TGTGCCAGCAGTTACTCGAACAGGGTTGGCAATCAGCCCCAGCATTTT; CDR3: CASSYSNRVGNQPQHF
V: TRBV20-1; J: TRBJ2-1; D: NA; size: few; DNA: TGCAGTGCTAGAGTCGGGGAAAATGAGCAGTTCTTC; CDR3: CSARVGENEQFF
V: TRBV6-1; J: TRBJ2-7; D: NA; size: NA; DNA: TGTGCCAGCAGTGAAACAGGGTACATCGAGCAGTACTTC; CDR3: CASSETGYIEQYF
V: TRBV18; J: TRBJ2-2; D: TRBD1; size: few; DNA: TGTGCCAGCTCACCCTACGGACAGGGGAACACCGGGGAGCTGTTTTTT; CDR3: CASSPYGQGNTGELFF
V: TRBV4-1; J: TRBJ2-5; D: TRBD2; size: NA; DNA: TGCGCCAGCAGCCTCGGGACTAGCGGGGGGTTCCAAGAGACCCAGTACTTC; CDR3: CASSLGTSGGFQETQYF
V: TRBV29-1; J: TRBJ2-6; D: NA; size: many; DNA: TGCAGCGTTGAATCCCCCAGGTTCGGGGCCAACGTCCTGACTTTC; CDR3: CSVESPRFGANVLTF
V: TRBV7-2; J: TRBJ1-2; D: NA; size: NA; DNA: TGTGCCAGCAGCTTAGCTCACTATGGCTACACCTTC; CDR3: CASSLAHYGYTF
V: TRBV20-1; J: TRBJ1-1; D: NA; size: few; DNA: TGCAGTGCTAGAGGAGGATGGGGGGCTGAAGCTTTCTTT; CDR3: CSARGGWGAEAFF
V: TRBV20-1; J: TRBJ2-5; D: TRBD2; size: few; DNA: TGCAGTGTTAGACGCACTAGCGGAGAGACCCAGTACTTC; CDR3: CSVRRTSGETQYF
V: TRBV5-1; J: TRBJ2-7; D: TRBD1; size: NA; DNA: TGCGTCAGCAGCTTGGAGACAGGGCGAAGCTACGAGCAGTACTTC; CDR3: CVSSLETGRSYEQYF
V: TRBV4-1; J: TRBJ2-7; D: TRBD2; size: few; DNA: TGCGCCAGCAGCCCCCAGCGGGGGCACACAATCTACGAGCAGTACTTC; CDR3: CASSPQRGHTIYEQYF
V: TRBV4-1; J: TRBJ1-4; D: TRBD1; size: NA; DNA: TGCGCCAGCAGCCAAGAACAGGGGGGGGAAAAACTGTTTTTT; CDR3: CASSQEQGGEKLFF